Listed below are T cell receptor beta chains from one sample, sequenced in a study of cytomegalovirus exposure and HLA in healthy donors. TCRdb's table, derived via immunoSEQ multiplex PCR, lists solely in-frame clones and lacks some. The sample yields some 98,000 clones, 87% seen once. Sample: PBMCs. Source of these receptors: a woman aged 25 to 39 in good health and CMV-seronegative. Each CDR3 is given with its conserved first and last residue. D genes are given only for firm matches. A row's size may be missing; if present it is once, few, many or a size class.

j_gene	d_gene	v_gene	abundance	CDR3nt	CDR3aa
TRBJ1-2	.	TRBV6-1	.	TGTGCCAGCAACTGGGCCTCAGACAACTATGGCTACACCTTC	CASNWASDNYGYTF
TRBJ2-4	.	TRBV27	.	TGTGCCAGCAGTTCGATAGGAGGGCCCAAAAACATTCAGTACTTC	CASSSIGGPKNIQYF
TRBJ2-3	.	TRBV4-2	.	TGTGCCAGCAGCCAGGAGGGACAGAGTAACACAGATACGCAGTATTTT	CASSQEGQSNTDTQYF
TRBJ1-3	.	TRBV23-1	.	TGCGCCAGCAGTCCCGGGTCCTCTGGAAACACCATATATTTT	CASSPGSSGNTIYF
TRBJ2-1	.	TRBV7-2	.	TGTGCCAGCAGCCCTCCAGGTACACGGCCCTACAATGAGCAGTTCTTC	CASSPPGTRPYNEQFF
TRBJ2-7	.	TRBV5-1	.	TGCGCCAGCAGCTTGGGGGACAACTCCTACGAGCAGTACTTC	CASSLGDNSYEQYF
TRBJ1-5	TRBD1	TRBV5-1	.	TGCGCCAGCAGCGGTACAGGGGGCCCGGGCCAGCCCCAGCATTTT	CASSGTGGPGQPQHF
TRBJ1-1	.	TRBV5-1	few	TGCGCCAGCGAGGAGGGGACTGAAGCTTTCTTT	CASEEGTEAFF
TRBJ2-7	TRBD1	TRBV10-3	once	TGTGCCAGTTGGGACAGCTCCTACGAGCAGTACTTC	CASWDSSYEQYF
TRBJ1-2	TRBD1	TRBV28	.	TGTGCCAGCGGGGGCTTCCGGGACAGACAAAACTATGGCTACACCTTC	CASGGFRDRQNYGYTF
TRBJ2-1	TRBD2	TRBV27	once	TGTGCCAGCAGTAGCCTAGCGGGAGTGTCCTACAATGAGCAGTTCTTC	CASSSLAGVSYNEQFF
TRBJ2-7	.	TRBV18	once	TGTGCCAGCTCACCACGGGCCAGCGGTAACTCCTACGAGCAGTACTTC	CASSPRASGNSYEQYF